Each of the 12 T cell receptor beta chains below was sequenced from the same sample in a study of early T cells in non-severe SARS-CoV-2 infection. MiXCR, run by TCRdb on the 5' RACE reads, gives a single entry per CDR3 protein. The sample lists around 53,000 distinct CDR3 sequences, roughly 12% seen once, with about 2.5% in the top ten. The sample in question was whole blood, obtained at baseline. These receptors all come from an adult who was a healthcare worker with PCR-confirmed SARS-CoV-2 infection or an uninfected control (not recorded which).

This chain links TRBV7-2 with TRBJ2-1; the D call may be TRBD1 or TRBD2 (7 bases each). CDR1 is SGHTA and CDR2 is FQGNSA in the germline V gene. The CDR3 consists of 17 residues. V was pared by 4 bases and J by 1 base, with 17 bases between. The CDR3 DNA reads as TGTGCCAGCAGCTATAACAGGGGAGGGAGGTCCTACAATGAGCAGTTCTTC. Its protein is CASSYNRGGRSYNEQFF.

This clonotype was found many times. V and J are TRBV2 and TRBJ1-5, with 9 bases lining up with TRBD1. V was pared by 6 bases and J by 2 bases, with 11 bases of the junction left unmatched. The CDR3 runs 17 residues. Germline assignment: CDR1 SNHLY and CDR2 FYNNEI. The CDR3 sequence: CASSKTTGGSGNQPQHF. The DNA for the CDR3 is TGTGCCAGCAGCAAAACTACAGGGGGCTCAGGCAATCAGCCCCAGCATTTT.

V and J are TRBV11-2 and TRBJ2-7; 8 bases align to TRBD1. Germline V gene sequence: CDR1 SGHAT, CDR2 FQNNGV. The CDR3 runs to 16 residues. J gave up 3 bases and V 2 bases, and 9 bases lay outside the gene matches. The CDR3 spells CASSLTAGGALYEQYF. In DNA form, the CDR3 reads TGTGCCAGCAGCTTAACGGCAGGGGGCGCCCTCTACGAGCAGTACTTC.

This chain connects TRBV7-9 to TRBJ1-3, with D perhaps TRBD1 (5 bases). The length of the CDR3 is 14 residues. CDR1 and CDR2 (germline): SEHNR, FQNEAQ (reference sequence). Trimming shortened V by 5 bases and J by 2 bases, and 10 bases separated the two germline ends. CDR3 residues: CASSMTDTGNTIYF. CDR3 bases: TGTGCCAGCAGCATGACAGATACTGGAAACACCATATATTTT.

This chain links TRBV27 with TRBJ2-6; D remains unclear. Trimming removed 10 bases at V and 4 bases at J, with 11 bases between. The V gene's germline CDR1 is MNHEY and CDR2 SMNVEV (reference sequence). The CDR3 has 13 amino acids. As DNA, the CDR3 is TGTGCCACCAGGATGGGAGGGGCCAACGTCCTGACTTTC. It yields the protein CATRMGGANVLTF.

This clonotype was seen only a few times. V gene TRBV7-9 combines with J gene TRBJ2-3; 9 nucleotides match TRBD2. Losses at the gene ends were 5 bases for V and 3 bases for J; bases not matched to a gene: 6. The CDR3 extends over 15 amino acids. Germline loops: CDR1 SEHNR, CDR2 FQNEAQ (reference sequence). The CDR3 region has the DNA TGTGCCAGCAGCCCTAGTAGCGGGAGTACAGATACGCAGTATTTT. Its protein is CASSPSSGSTDTQYF.

The gene calls are TRBV12-3 or TRBV12-4 and TRBJ2-5; 8 bases line up with TRBD1. The CDR3 runs 15 residues. Germline trimming cut 6 bases from V and 3 bases from J; bases unmatched to any gene: 9. CDR3 residues: CASSRGQGVEETQYF. The CDR3 DNA sequence: TGTGCCAGCAGCCGCGGACAGGGCGTTGAAGAGACCCAGTACTTC.

This clonotype was observed a handful of times. The rearrangement links TRBV5-6 to TRBJ2-7; D is ambiguous. With 1 base removed from V and 3 bases from J, the gap between germline ends came to 8 bases. The CDR3 loop spans 13 amino acids. Germline assignment: CDR1 SGHDT and CDR2 YYEEEE. CDR3 sequence (DNA): TGTGCCAGCAGCTTGATGCGGAACTACGAGCAGTACTTC. Amino acids: CASSLMRNYEQYF.

This clonotype showed up just a few times. The V and J genes are TRBV24-1 and TRBJ2-1; D is unresolved. From germline, CDR1 is KGHDR and CDR2 SFDVKD. Trimming left V 0 bases short and J 5 bases short, with 4 bases between. The CDR3 has 13 residues. The CDR3 region is CATSDLPNNEQFF. The CDR3 DNA sequence: TGTGCCACCAGTGATTTGCCTAACAATGAGCAGTTCTTC.

The rearrangement links TRBV28 to TRBJ2-3; TRBD2 agrees at 9 bases. The CDR3 length is 14 residues. Looked up from germline, CDR1 is MDHEN and CDR2 is SYDVKM. The ends lost 6 bases at V and 8 bases at J; junction bases unmatched: 9. CDR3 sequence: CASRVAGVGGTQYF. Here the CDR3 DNA reads TGTGCCAGCAGAGTAGCGGGAGTAGGGGGTACGCAGTATTTT.

This clonotype has a count of ten or more. The gene calls are TRBV29-1 and TRBJ2-2; no firm D call. This CDR3 region has 11 residues. The germline V gene has CDR1 SQVTM and CDR2 ANQGSEA. The ends were cut back, 4 bases at V and 2 bases at J, with 2 bases in the middle. CDR3 loop: CSVGNTGELFF. The CDR3 DNA reads as TGCAGCGTTGGAAACACCGGGGAGCTGTTTTTT.

On this clonotype: Sequence at one end of the junction differs from germline and may be a read error. V usage is TRBV5-1 and J usage is TRBJ2-3, with 10 bases aligning to TRBD2. The CDR3 spans 16 residues. From germline, CDR1 is SGHRS and CDR2 YFSETQ. The CDR3 loop is CASSLVSSGSTDTQYF. The CDR3 DNA sequence: TGCGCCAGCAGCTTGGTTTCTAGCGGGAGCACGGATACGCAGTATTTT.